The 20 T cell receptor beta chains below were found in one sample sequenced in a study of PD-L1 blockade in urothelial cancer. Time point of the sample: pretreatment peripheral blood. Sequencing used immunoSEQ multiplex PCR; TCRdb keeps in-frame clones, though not all of them. This sample yields approximately 39,000 clones, of which about 85% are seen a single time; about 15% belongs to the top ten. The sequences come from PBMCs, collected around atezolizumab (anti-PD-L1) treatment. The source of these receptors is a man older than 75 with urothelial cancer.

This clone has a handful of counts. The chain has TRBV6-5 and TRBJ1-2; 9 bases are shared with TRBD1. J gave up 8 bases and V 6 bases, and 7 bases lay outside the gene matches. The CDR3 is 13 amino acids. Looked up from germline, CDR1 is MNHEY and CDR2 is SVGAGI. CDR3 amino acids: CASRIGTGWGYTF. The CDR3, as DNA: TGTGCCAGCAGAATCGGGACAGGGTGGGGCTACACCTTC.

The chain recombines TRBV9 with TRBJ1-2; TRBD1 agrees at 8 bases. In germline, CDR1 is SGDLS, CDR2 YYNGEE. CDR3 length: 15 residues. Losses at the gene ends were 4 bases for V and 4 bases for J; bases not matched to a gene: 9. The CDR3, as DNA: TGTGCCAGCAGCCCGGGGACAGGCACTATCTATGGCTACACCTTC. Its protein is CASSPGTGTIYGYTF.

This clone was seen a single time. The chain links TRBV6-6 to TRBJ2-7; 8 bases are shared with TRBD1. Germline CDR1 MNHNY, CDR2 SVGAGI (reference sequence). CDR3 length: 14 amino acids. Trimming removed 6 bases from V and 5 bases from J; junction bases left unmatched: 9. This chain's CDR3 is CASRFTGGQDEQYF. CDR3 nucleotide sequence: TGTGCCAGCAGATTTACAGGGGGGCAGGACGAGCAGTACTTC.

The chain links TRBV7-2 to TRBJ1-2; D uncertain. This CDR3 has 14 residues. CDR1 and CDR2 (germline): SGHTA, FQGNSA. V was clipped by 5 bases and J by 4 bases, with 14 bases between them. The CDR3 sequence: CASSTGPVGYGYTF. In DNA, the CDR3 is TGTGCCAGCAGCACTGGGCCTGTTGGCTATGGCTACACCTTC.

This sequence joins TRBV5-4 and TRBJ2-1; no clear D. The germline CDR1 and CDR2 sequences are SGHNT and YYREEE (reference sequence). The germline V and J ends were trimmed by 4 bases and 0 bases, with 23 bases remaining between them. There are 19 residues in the CDR3. The CDR3 sequence is CASSPLMIPRSSSYNEQFF. CDR3 bases: TGTGCCAGCAGCCCGTTGATGATTCCGCGTTCGAGCTCCTACAATGAGCAGTTCTTC.

This chain uses TRBV10-3 with TRBJ2-1; the match to TRBD1 covers 8 bases. The trim removed 4 bases at V and 4 bases at J, leaving 9 bases unmatched. The CDR3 contains 16 residues. CDR1 ENHRY and CDR2 SYGVKD come from the germline V gene. The CDR3 reads CAISGSTGGRYNEQFF. The CDR3 DNA is TGTGCCATCAGTGGGTCCACAGGGGGGAGGTACAATGAGCAGTTCTTC.

The chain couples TRBV5-1 to TRBJ2-3; tentative D call: TRBD1 (5 bases). The CDR3 is 14 residues long. Looked up from germline, CDR1 is SGHRS and CDR2 is YFSETQ. Trimming left V 4 bases short and J 0 bases short, with 9 bases between. The chain's CDR3 is CASSLDTSTDTQYF. The CDR3 DNA reads as TGCGCCAGCAGCCTGGACACCAGCACAGATACGCAGTATTTT.

In its sample, this clone was seen once. The chain is built from TRBV18 and TRBJ2-7, with 9 bases that match TRBD1. The CDR3 sequence is 14 residues long. Trimming removed 4 bases from V and 4 bases from J; junction bases left unmatched: 5. The germline CDR1 and CDR2 sequences are KGHSH and LQKENI. The chain's CDR3 is CASSQVTGGYEQYF. In nucleotides, the CDR3 is TGTGCCAGCTCACAGGTGACAGGGGGGTACGAGCAGTACTTC.

This clone has only a few counts. CDR3 sequence reads: CASRQGADTEAFF. CDR3 coding DNA: TGCGCCAGCAGACAGGGAGCAGACACTGAAGCTTTCTTT. The chain recombines TRBV4-1 with TRBJ1-1, with D perhaps matching TRBD1 (6 bases). CDR3 size: 13 residues. The germline V gene has CDR1 MGHRA and CDR2 YSYEKL. The V and J ends lost 6 bases and 3 bases respectively, with 11 bases between them.

The V call is TRBV7-8, the J call TRBJ1-2; D remains unclear. V lost 3 bases to trimming and J lost 4 bases, with 9 bases between them. CDR3 length equals 13 residues. Germline V gene data show CDR1 as SGHVS and CDR2 as FQNEAQ. The CDR3 spells CASSLGVGYGYTF. CDR3 nucleotides: TGTGCCAGCAGCTTGGGAGTGGGCTATGGCTACACCTTC.

This clone was found once. CDR3 loop: CASSSSPGNTIYF. CDR3 coding DNA: TGTGCCAGCAGTTCTTCTCCTGGAAACACCATATATTTT. The V and J genes are TRBV6-4 and TRBJ1-3; D uncertain. This CDR3 spans 13 amino acids. Germline assignment: CDR1 MRHNA and CDR2 SNTAGT. V was shortened by 5 bases and J by 2 bases, with 7 bases between the two germline ends.

In its sample, this clone was seen once. J is TRBJ1-2 and V is TRBV7-9; 7 positions match TRBD1. The CDR3 runs to 14 residues. Unmatched junction bases numbered 8, after V lost 2 bases and J lost 8 bases. The germline V gene has CDR1 SEHNR and CDR2 FQNEAQ (reference sequence). The CDR3: CASSLPLGTEGYTF. CDR3 DNA sequence: TGTGCCAGCAGCTTACCCTTGGGGACAGAAGGCTACACCTTC. The entire variable domain, with the rest obtained from reference TRBV7-9 and TRBJ1-2, is as follows: DTGVSQNPRHKITKRGQNVTFRCDPISEHNRLYWYRQTLGQGPEFLTYFQNEAQLEKSRLLSDRFSAERPKGSFSTLEIQRTEQGDSAMYLCASSLPLGTEGYTFGSGTRLTVV.

The chain links TRBV19 to TRBJ1-1, with D perhaps TRBD1 (5 bases). The CDR3 contains 13 residues. Germline lookup yields CDR1 LNHDA and CDR2 SQIVND (reference sequence). Trimming took 4 bases from V and 1 from J, leaving 7 bases between them. The CDR3 region has the DNA TGTGCCAGTAGTAGCCAGGGGAACACTGAAGCTTTCTTT. As protein: CASSSQGNTEAFF.

V is TRBV6-5 and J is TRBJ1-2, with 9 bases lining up with TRBD1. The ends lost 3 bases at V and 7 bases at J; junction bases unmatched: 6. Germline loops: CDR1 MNHEY, CDR2 SVGAGI. This CDR3 spans 14 amino acids. This CDR3 is CASSYTGQGLGYTF. CDR3 coding DNA: TGTGCCAGCAGTTATACGGGACAGGGTCTTGGCTACACCTTC.

The CDR3 DNA reads TGTGCCAGCAGTGAAATAGGAGCGGACCTACGAGAGCAGTTCTTC. Residues: CASSEIGADLREQFF. This chain joins TRBV25-1 and TRBJ2-1; D perhaps matches TRBD2 (5 bases). Germline V gene sequence: CDR1 MGHDK, CDR2 SYGVNS. V lost 2 bases to trimming and J lost 10 bases, with 18 bases between them. The length of the CDR3 is 15 residues.

There are a few counts of this clone. The chain joins TRBV7-6 to TRBJ1-2; no firm D call. CDR3 length: 11 residues. V lost 5 bases, J lost 8 bases, and 9 bases lay in between. The germline gives CDR1 SGHVS, CDR2 FNYEAQ. The CDR3 loop is CASSPIEGYTF. The CDR3 DNA reads TGTGCCAGCAGCCCGATTGAGGGCTACACCTTC.

In this sample, this clone turned up once. V usage is TRBV4-2 and J usage is TRBJ1-4; D uncertain. V shed 0 bases and J shed 1 base, with 3 bases lying between them. The V gene's germline CDR1 is LGHNA and CDR2 YNFKEQ. This CDR3 is 14 amino acids long. Here the CDR3 DNA reads TGTGCCAGCAGCCAAGATATAACTAATGAAAAACTGTTTTTT. Translating it yields CASSQDITNEKLFF.

The chain uses TRBV10-3 and TRBJ2-3; 9 bases are a match to TRBD2. Germline V gives CDR1 ENHRY, CDR2 SYGVKD. CDR3 length: 16 residues. V trimming: 2 bases; J trimming: 0 bases; junction bases outside the gene matches: 3. CDR3 sequence reads: CAISEGLAGSTDTQYF. CDR3 bases: TGTGCCATCAGTGAGGGTCTAGCGGGAAGCACAGATACGCAGTATTTT.

The chain uses TRBV5-4 and TRBJ2-2; 10 positions agree with TRBD2. V lost 0 bases, J lost 7 bases, and 6 bases stayed unmatched. The CDR3 is made up of 16 amino acids. CDR1 SGHNT and CDR2 YYREEE come from the germline V gene (reference sequence). CDR3: CASSLGASGSGGELFF. The CDR3 DNA reads TGTGCCAGCAGCTTGGGGGCTAGCGGGAGCGGCGGGGAGCTGTTTTTT.

The J gene is TRBJ2-7, the V gene TRBV19, with 10 bases matching TRBD2. Germline loops: CDR1 LNHDA, CDR2 SQIVND (reference sequence). The CDR3 is 14 residues long. Trimming at V came to 8 bases and at J to 2 bases, leaving 6 bases not matched to a gene. The CDR3, as DNA: TGTGCCAGTGGCCCCGGGACTAGCGCCTACGAGCAGTACTTC. Translated, it gives CASGPGTSAYEQYF.